The clone carrying this T cell receptor beta chain was recorded a few times. Its antigen is currently unknown. Trimming stripped 8 bases from V and 0 bases from J, with 10 bases between. Germline CDR1 reads MGHDK; CDR2 reads SYGVNS. The CDR3 consists of 14 residues. These data belong to a study of T-cell memory formation after mild COVID-19. Points from the study as a whole: Clones contracting across day 15 to 85 had a balanced CD4/CD8 profile; later expanding clones leaned CD4+. Mainly CM and EM harbored the contracting CD4+ clones; mainly EMRA harbored the CD8+ ones.

A single record per CDR3 protein comes from TCRdb applying MiXCR to the 5' RACE reads. Of approximately 440,000 distinct CDR3 sequences in the sample, 20% were seen once. The rearrangement links TRBV25-1 to TRBJ1-4, with no clear D. This sequence was found in an adult woman who had mild COVID-19 (a few samples of this study predate the infection). Cell type and time point are not known. Sequenced input: PBMCs or a T cell subset sorted from them (not recorded which). CDR3 in amino acids: CASGRESTNEKLFF. The CDR3 DNA follows: TGTGCCAGCGGAAGAGAGTCAACTAATGAAAAACTGTTTTTT.